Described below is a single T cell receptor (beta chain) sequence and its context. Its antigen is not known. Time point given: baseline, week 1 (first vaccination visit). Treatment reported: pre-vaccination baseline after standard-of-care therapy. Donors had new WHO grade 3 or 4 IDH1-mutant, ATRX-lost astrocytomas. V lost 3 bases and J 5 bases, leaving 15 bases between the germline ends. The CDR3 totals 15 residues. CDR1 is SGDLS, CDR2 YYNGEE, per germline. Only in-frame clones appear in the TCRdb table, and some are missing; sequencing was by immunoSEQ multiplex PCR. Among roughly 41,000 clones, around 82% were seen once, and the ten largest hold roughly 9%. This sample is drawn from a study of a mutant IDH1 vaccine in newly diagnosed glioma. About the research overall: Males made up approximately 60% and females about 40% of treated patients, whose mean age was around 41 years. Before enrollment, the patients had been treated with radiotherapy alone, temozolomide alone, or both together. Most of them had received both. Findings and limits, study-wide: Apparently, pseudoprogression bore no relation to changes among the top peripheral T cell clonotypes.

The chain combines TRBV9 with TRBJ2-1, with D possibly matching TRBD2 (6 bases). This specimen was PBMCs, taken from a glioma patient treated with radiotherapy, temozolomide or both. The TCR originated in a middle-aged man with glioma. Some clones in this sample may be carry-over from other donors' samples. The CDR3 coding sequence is TGTGCCAGCAGCGGGCCGGGACTTAAAGACAATGAGCAGTTCTTC. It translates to CASSGPGLKDNEQFF.